These T cell receptor beta chains were read from a single sample in a study of blood T cells in healthy people across ages. MiXCR, run by TCRdb on the 5' RACE reads, gives a single entry per CDR3 protein. This table holds about 970,000 distinct CDR3 sequences, 51% found once. Sequencing input: blood. These receptor sequences come from a woman aged 55-75 years in good health. The CDR3 runs from the conserved cysteine through the conserved F or W. A D gene is named only where the DNA matches it firmly. Expanded clones get a size class; other rows say once, few or many, or leave the size out.

clone size,V gene,J gene,D gene,CDR3 protein,CDR3 DNA
few,TRBV7-9,TRBJ2-7,TRBD1,CASSSSYRGSSYEQYF,TGTGCCAGCAGCTCTTCCTACAGGGGGTCCTCCTACGAGCAGTACTTC
.,TRBV2,TRBJ2-7,TRBD2,CASSEGSGRAYEQYF,TGTGCCAGCAGTGAGGGTAGCGGGAGGGCCTACGAGCAGTACTTC
.,TRBV7-2,TRBJ2-3,.,CASSLGGAGDQDTQYF,TGTGCCAGCAGCTTAGGGGGGGCAGGGGACCAAGATACGCAGTATTTT
few,TRBV5-1,TRBJ2-1,TRBD2,CASSITSGRSHEQFF,TGCGCCAGCAGCATTACTAGCGGGAGGAGCCATGAGCAGTTCTTC
.,TRBV7-9,TRBJ2-7,TRBD2,CAIEGLAGRTRSPEQYF,TGTGCCATCGAAGGGCTAGCGGGTAGGACCCGCTCCCCCGAGCAGTACTTC
.,TRBV29-1,TRBJ2-2,TRBD1,CSVSQGFTGELFF,TGCAGCGTTTCACAGGGGTTCACCGGGGAGCTGTTTTTT
.,TRBV7-3,TRBJ1-2,.,CASSFPGEGYTF,TGTGCCAGCAGCTTCCCAGGGGAGGGCTACACCTTC
.,TRBV3-1,TRBJ1-2,.,CASSQGGLSGYTF,TGTGCCAGCAGCCAAGGGGGGTTGAGTGGCTACACCTTC
few,TRBV27,TRBJ2-1,.,CASSLGGRGGYNEQFF,TGTGCCAGCAGTTTAGGGGGGAGAGGAGGGTACAATGAGCAGTTCTTC
.,TRBV20-1,TRBJ2-3,TRBD2,CSARIGTASGGADTQYF,TGCAGTGCTAGGATTGGAACTGCTAGCGGGGGTGCAGATACGCAGTATTTT
many,TRBV7-2,TRBJ2-5,.,CASSFGKKTQYF,TGTGCCAGCAGCTTTGGGAAGAAGACCCAGTACTTC
once,TRBV4-1,TRBJ1-6,.,CASSQEGGGSYNSPLHF,TGCGCCAGCAGCCAAGAAGGAGGGGGCTCCTATAATTCACCCCTCCACTTT
.,TRBV7-2,TRBJ2-4,TRBD1,CASSYGQGVVLVQYF,TGTGCCAGCAGCTACGGACAGGGCGTAGTTTTGGTGCAGTACTTC
.,TRBV6-2/TRBV6-3,TRBJ2-7,.,CASSYSGQIWDEQYF,TGTGCCAGCAGTTACTCCGGACAGATATGGGACGAGCAGTACTTC
.,TRBV4-2,TRBJ2-3,TRBD2,CASSQLAEGTDTQYF,TGTGCCAGCAGCCAACTAGCGGAAGGCACAGATACGCAGTATTTT
.,TRBV27,TRBJ2-7,.,CAGSLLGGLEQYF,TGTGCCGGCAGTCTCCTTGGGGGACTCGAGCAGTACTTC
.,TRBV12-3/TRBV12-4,TRBJ2-1,.,CASSLEPATPEQFF,TGTGCCAGCAGTTTAGAACCGGCCACCCCTGAGCAGTTCTTC
.,TRBV3-1,TRBJ2-1,.,CASSQVLVRQPEQFF,TGTGCCAGCAGCCAAGTACTGGTCAGGCAGCCTGAGCAGTTCTTC
.,TRBV7-8,TRBJ2-7,.,CASSFFPADEQYF,TGTGCCAGCAGCTTCTTCCCAGCGGACGAGCAGTACTTC
once,TRBV20-1,TRBJ2-7,TRBD2,CSARTSGPPYEQYF,TGCAGTGCTCGGACTAGCGGGCCTCCCTACGAGCAGTACTTC
.,TRBV7-2,TRBJ2-1,TRBD2,CASSLALTSGLNEQFF,TGTGCCAGCAGCTTAGCTTTGACTAGCGGACTCAATGAGCAGTTCTTC
.,TRBV6-1,TRBJ1-5,.,CASNGQISNQPQHF,TGTGCCAGCAATGGACAGATTAGCAATCAGCCCCAGCATTTT
.,TRBV24-1,TRBJ2-2,TRBD1,CATSQGANTGELFF,TGTGCCACCTCACAGGGGGCGAACACCGGGGAGCTGTTTTTT
.,TRBV28,TRBJ1-2,.,CASSSPGRKTHDTF,TGTGCCAGCAGTTCACCGGGACGGAAAACCCACGACACCTTC
.,TRBV6-2/TRBV6-3,TRBJ2-3,.,CASSFSRRDTQYF,TGTGCCAGCAGTTTCTCGAGAAGGGATACGCAGTATTTT
few,TRBV5-1,TRBJ2-3,.,CASSRPLAGGSTDTQYF,TGCGCCAGCAGCCGACCCCTGGCGGGCGGGAGCACAGATACGCAGTATTTT
few,TRBV10-3,TRBJ2-5,.,CAISELGAETQYF,TGTGCCATCAGTGAACTGGGCGCAGAGACCCAGTACTTC
few,TRBV7-2,TRBJ2-3,.,CATDIPSHPTQYF,TGTGCCACCGACATACCCAGTCACCCAACGCAGTATTTT
.,TRBV4-2,TRBJ2-3,TRBD2,CASSQEVAGSEADTQYF,TGTGCCAGCAGCCAAGAAGTAGCGGGAAGTGAGGCAGATACGCAGTATTTT
few,TRBV9,TRBJ2-7,.,CASSPISVAASVEQYF,TGTGCCAGCAGCCCCATCTCTGTAGCAGCTTCTGTCGAGCAGTACTTC
few,TRBV20-1,TRBJ2-7,TRBD2,CSPPSGAEGAQYF,TGCAGTCCTCCTAGCGGGGCGGAGGGGGCCCAGTACTTC
.,TRBV2,TRBJ2-3,TRBD2,CASIRRWEGEDMQYF,TGTGCCAGCATAAGACGCTGGGAGGGTGAAGATATGCAGTATTTT
.,TRBV9,TRBJ2-7,.,CASSVGPLGGYEQYF,TGTGCCAGCAGCGTAGGTCCCCTGGGGGGCTACGAGCAGTACTTC
.,TRBV4-3,TRBJ1-2,.,CASSQDTGEGSYGYTF,TGCGCCAGCAGCCAAGATACGGGAGAAGGGAGCTATGGCTACACCTTC
.,TRBV7-9,TRBJ1-2,.,CASCLIGAGYTF,TGTGCCAGCTGCTTAATCGGGGCTGGCTACACCTTC
many,TRBV28,TRBJ2-7,.,CASSFEGVYEQYF,TGTGCCAGCAGTTTTGAGGGAGTCTACGAGCAGTACTTC
few,TRBV6-2/TRBV6-3,TRBJ2-7,TRBD1,CASSSAGTGNYEQYF,TGTGCCAGCAGTTCCGCCGGGACAGGGAATTACGAGCAGTACTTC